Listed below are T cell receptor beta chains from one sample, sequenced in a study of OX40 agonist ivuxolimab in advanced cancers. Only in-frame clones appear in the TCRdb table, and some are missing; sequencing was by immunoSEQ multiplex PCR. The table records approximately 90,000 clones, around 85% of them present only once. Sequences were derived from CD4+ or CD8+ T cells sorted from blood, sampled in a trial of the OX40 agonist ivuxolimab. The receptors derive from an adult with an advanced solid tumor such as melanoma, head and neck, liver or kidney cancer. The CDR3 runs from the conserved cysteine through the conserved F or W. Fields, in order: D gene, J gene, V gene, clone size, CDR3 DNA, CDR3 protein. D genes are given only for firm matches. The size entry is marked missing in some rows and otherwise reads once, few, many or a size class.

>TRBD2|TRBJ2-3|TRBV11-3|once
TGTGCCAGCAGCCTAGAGGGCGGGAGTTACGATACGCAGTATTTT
CASSLEGGSYDTQYF
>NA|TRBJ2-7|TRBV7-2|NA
TGTGCCAGCAGCATTTCCACTTTGGGCTACTACGAGCAGTACTTC
CASSISTLGYYEQYF
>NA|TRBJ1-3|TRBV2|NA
TGTGCCAGCAGTGAACTTAACACCATATATTTT
CASSELNTIYF
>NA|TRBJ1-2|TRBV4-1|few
TGCGCCAGCAGCCAAGCCCAGAGTGGGAGCTATGGCTACACCTTC
CASSQAQSGSYGYTF
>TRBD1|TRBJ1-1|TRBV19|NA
TGTGCCAGTAGTAAGGACAGGGGGAACACTGAAGCTTTCTTT
CASSKDRGNTEAFF
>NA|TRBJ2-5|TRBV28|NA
TGTGCCAGCAGTTTAGGCAGACAAAAAGAGACCCAGTACTTC
CASSLGRQKETQYF
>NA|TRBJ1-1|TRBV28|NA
TGTGCCAGCAGGGACAGCCCTAGATCTGAAGCTTTCTTT
CASRDSPRSEAFF
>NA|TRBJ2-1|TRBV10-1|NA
TGCGCCAGCAGAGAAACTAGCTCCTACAATGAGCAGTTCTTC
CASRETSSYNEQFF
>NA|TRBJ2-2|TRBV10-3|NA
TGTGCCATCAGTAACGGGTTGGGCACCGGGGAGCTGTTTTTT
CAISNGLGTGELFF
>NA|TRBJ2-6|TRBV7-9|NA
TGTGCCAGCAGCTTAGGGCAGACTGCTGGGGCCAACGTCCTGACTTTC
CASSLGQTAGANVLTF
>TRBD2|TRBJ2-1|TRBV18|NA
TGTGCCAGCTCACCTTTCCGGGAGGGGCCAAGCAATGAGCAGTTCTTC
CASSPFREGPSNEQFF
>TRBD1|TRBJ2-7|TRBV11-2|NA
TGTGCCAGCAGTGGGGACAGGGTCTCCTCTCTTGGCGAGCAGTACTTC
CASSGDRVSSLGEQYF
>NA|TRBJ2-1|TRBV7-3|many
TGTGCCAGCAGCTTGATGGGGAGCTCCTACAATGAGCAGTTCTTC
CASSLMGSSYNEQFF
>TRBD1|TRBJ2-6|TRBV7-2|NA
TGTGCCAGCAGCGTGCAGGGGGCTGGGGCCAACGTCCTGACTTTC
CASSVQGAGANVLTF
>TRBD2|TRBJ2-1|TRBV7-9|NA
TGTGCCAGCAGCTTAGTATCGGCTAGCGGGAGGTTGCAGTTCTTC
CASSLVSASGRLQFF
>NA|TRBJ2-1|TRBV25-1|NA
TGTGCCAGCAGTGAAGGAGATTTCCCTACCTACAATGAGCAGTTCTTC
CASSEGDFPTYNEQFF
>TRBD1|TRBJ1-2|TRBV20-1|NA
TGCAGTGCCAGGGGGTTGGATGGCTACACCTTC
CSARGLDGYTF
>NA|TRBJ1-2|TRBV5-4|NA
TGTGCCAGCAGTCCGCAGGGTGTGGGAGGCTACACCTTC
CASSPQGVGGYTF
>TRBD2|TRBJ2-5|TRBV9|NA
TGTGCCAGCAGCGAGATAGCGGGAGGGCCGGAGACCCAGTACTTC
CASSEIAGGPETQYF
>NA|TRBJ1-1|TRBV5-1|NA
TGCGCCAGCAGCTTGGTACAGGGCACTGAAGCTTTCTTT
CASSLVQGTEAFF
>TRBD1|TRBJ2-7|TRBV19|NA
TGTGCCAGTAGCGGGACAGGGAATTACGAGCAGTACTTC
CASSGTGNYEQYF
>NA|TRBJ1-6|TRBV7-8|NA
TGTGCCAGCAGCTTTATGGACGACCCTGGAATATCACCCCTCCACTTT
CASSFMDDPGISPLHF
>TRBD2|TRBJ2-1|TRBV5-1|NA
TGCGCCAGCAGCTTGGACGGGAGGGCCGAATACAATGAGCAGTTCTTC
CASSLDGRAEYNEQFF
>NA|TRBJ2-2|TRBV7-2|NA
TGTGCCAGCAGCTTAGACAGTAGGGCGCCCGGGGAGCTGTTTTTT
CASSLDSRAPGELFF
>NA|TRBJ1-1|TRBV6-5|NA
TGTGCCAGCAGTCGGCGGGCGAACACTGAAGCGTTCTTT
CASSRRANTEAFF
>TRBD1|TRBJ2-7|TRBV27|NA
TGTGCCAGCAGTTATTCGGGACAGAATTCCTACGAGCAGTACTTC
CASSYSGQNSYEQYF
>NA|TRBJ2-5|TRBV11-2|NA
TGTGCCAGCAGCCGATTAACGGAGACCCAGTACTTC
CASSRLTETQYF
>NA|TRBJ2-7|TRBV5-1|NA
TGCGCCAGCAGACTTGGGGGCGGAAGCTCCTACGAGCAGTACTTC
CASRLGGGSSYEQYF
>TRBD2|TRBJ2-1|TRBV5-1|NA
TGCGCCAGCAGCTTGGCGGGACTAGCGGGAGAAACCTACAATGAGCAGTTCTTC
CASSLAGLAGETYNEQFF
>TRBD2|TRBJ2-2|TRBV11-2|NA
TGTGCCAGCAGCCTCGGACGGGGGGTACCCGGGGAGCTGTTTTTT
CASSLGRGVPGELFF
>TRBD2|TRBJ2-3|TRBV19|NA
TGTGCCAGTAGTGAGACTAGCATAAATACGCAGTATTTT
CASSETSINTQYF
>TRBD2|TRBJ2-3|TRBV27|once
TGTGCCAGCAGTTTTGGGCGACTAGCGATAGATACGCAGTATTTT
CASSFGRLAIDTQYF
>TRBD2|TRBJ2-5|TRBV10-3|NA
TGTGCCATCAGTGACGTCGCGGGAGGCGAAGAGACCCAGTACTTC
CAISDVAGGEETQYF
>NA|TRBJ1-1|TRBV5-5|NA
TGTGCCAGCAGCTTTGGGGCTAACACTGAAGCTTTCTTT
CASSFGANTEAFF
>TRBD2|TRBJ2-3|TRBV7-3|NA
TGTGCCAGCAGCCGGGGAGGGATTGGGACAGATACGCAGTATTTT
CASSRGGIGTDTQYF
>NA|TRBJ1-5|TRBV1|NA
TGCACCAGCAGCCAGTCCGTGCCAGGGGGACCACAGCCCCAGCATTTT
CTSSQSVPGGPQPQHF
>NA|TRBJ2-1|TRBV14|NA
TGTGCCAGCAGCCAGACTACCAATGAGCAGTTCTTC
CASSQTTNEQFF
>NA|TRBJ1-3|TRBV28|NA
TGTGCCAGCAGCCCAGGACGACTGGTCTCTGGAAACACCATATATTTT
CASSPGRLVSGNTIYF
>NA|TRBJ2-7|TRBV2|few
TGTGCCAGCAGTGGAAGCTCCTACGAGCAGTACTTC
CASSGSSYEQYF
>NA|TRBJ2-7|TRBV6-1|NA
TGTGCCAGCAGTGAAGCGTGGGTTTTAAAGATTGACCCCCAGTACGAGCAGTACTTC
CASSEAWVLKIDPQYEQYF
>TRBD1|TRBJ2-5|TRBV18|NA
TGTGCCAGCTCTCGTTCCGGGACAGGGGTTCAAGAGACCCAGTACTTC
CASSRSGTGVQETQYF
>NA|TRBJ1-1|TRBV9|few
TGTGCCAGCAGCGTACAGCAGAACACTGAAGCTTTCTTT
CASSVQQNTEAFF
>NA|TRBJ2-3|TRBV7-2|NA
TGTGCCAGCAGCTCGGGGGCGGGACGCACAGATACGCAGTATTTT
CASSSGAGRTDTQYF
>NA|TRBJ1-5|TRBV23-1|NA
TGCGTTAGGGGCGATCAGCCCCAGCATTTT
CVRGDQPQHF
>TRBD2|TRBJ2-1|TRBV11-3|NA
TGTGCCAGCAGCTTAGAAAGCGGGATAAATGAGCAGTTCTTC
CASSLESGINEQFF
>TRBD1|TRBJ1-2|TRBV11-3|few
TGTGCCAGCAGCCCCGGACAGGGGGGTAACTATGGCTACACCTTC
CASSPGQGGNYGYTF
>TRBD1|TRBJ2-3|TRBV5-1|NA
TGCGCCAGCAGCCCTGGACAGGGGGCGGGAGATACGCAGTATTTT
CASSPGQGAGDTQYF
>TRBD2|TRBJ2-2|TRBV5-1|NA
TGCGCCAGCAGCTCCCGGGGGGGAACCGGGGAGCTGTTTTTT
CASSSRGGTGELFF
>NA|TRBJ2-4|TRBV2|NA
TGTGCCAGCAGTGTAACGGTAGTCAAAAACATTCAGTACTTC
CASSVTVVKNIQYF
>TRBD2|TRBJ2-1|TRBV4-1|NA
TGCGCCAGCAGCCAAGATTGGACTAGCGGGAGGGACTACAATGAGCAGTTCTTC
CASSQDWTSGRDYNEQFF
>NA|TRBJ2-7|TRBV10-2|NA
TGCGCCAGCAGTGAGAGAGAATACGAGCAGTACTTC
CASSEREYEQYF
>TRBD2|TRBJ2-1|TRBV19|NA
TGTGCCAGTAGTACTACTAGCGGGGGCTACAATGAGCAGTTCTTC
CASSTTSGGYNEQFF
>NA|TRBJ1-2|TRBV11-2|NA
TGTGCCAGCAGCTTCCGAGAGGGCGGTGGCTACACCTTC
CASSFREGGGYTF
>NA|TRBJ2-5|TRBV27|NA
TGTGCCAGCAGTTTTAAACGACTAGACCAAGAGACCCAGTACTTC
CASSFKRLDQETQYF
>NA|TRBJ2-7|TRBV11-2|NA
TGTGCCAGCAGCTTAGGTGGGTTGGCCTACGAGCAGTACTTC
CASSLGGLAYEQYF
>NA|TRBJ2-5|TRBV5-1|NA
TGCGCCAGCAGCCCGATGACAGCTCAAGAGACCCAGTACTTC
CASSPMTAQETQYF
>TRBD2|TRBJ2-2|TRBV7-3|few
TGTGCCAGCAGCTTTACGGGAGGCACCGGGGAGCTGTTTTTT
CASSFTGGTGELFF
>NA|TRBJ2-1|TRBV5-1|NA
TGCGCCACCTCGTCTAGGGGGGTTCAATCCGTTTCCTACAATGAGCAGTTCTTC
CATSSRGVQSVSYNEQFF
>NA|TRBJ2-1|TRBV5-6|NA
TGTGCCAGCAGCTCCCGGGGCGCGAGCTCCTACAATGAGCAGTTCTTC
CASSSRGASSYNEQFF
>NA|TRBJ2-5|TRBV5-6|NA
TGTGCCAGCAGCCCCTTGCGGGGCAGTGGAGAGACCCAGTACTTC
CASSPLRGSGETQYF